This T cell receptor beta chain was documented in a study of response to subunit inactivated influenza vaccine (dated by TCRdb to 2016 to 2019). Looking at the study overall: Deep quantitative profiling of the T cell receptor repertoire was used in the study to follow responses to a trivalent subunit inactivated influenza vaccine.

A remark on this clonotype: Its antigen is still unknown. Base qualities are not at hand, and no much larger clone is one base apart.

Library creation used RT-PCR. Sequencing was performed on an Illumina HiSeq 2500. TCRdb reprocessing: public reads trimmed at Q25 with fastp, clones called with MiXCR, in-frame beta chains kept. Records with the same CDR3 protein are collapsed into one entry carrying the most frequent genes and DNA. A total of 550,000 to 800,000 distinct CDR3 sequences appear in this sample, less than 20% of them only once. Around a tenth of the sample comes from the top ten. What the study reported, not specific to this receptor: According to the authors, only a limited number of new T cells may be recruited by each seasonal influenza vaccination.

The receptor's source is a man between 45 and 60 years old who received an inactivated influenza vaccine. Donor details come from another sample of the same person, matched by shared clones. The sequencing here drew on PBMCs from blood, taken 11 to 12 days after vaccination.

CDR3 region: CASSSGQGLFISPLHF. The nucleotide sequence is TGTGCCAGCAGTAGTGGACAGGGGCTATTTATTTCACCCCTCCACTTT. The chain is assembled from TRBV12-3 or TRBV12-4 and TRBJ1-6; TRBD1 matches 9 bases in the middle. V ends up 5 bases short and J 9 bases short, with an unmatched junction base count of 11. There are 16 amino acids in the CDR3, from cysteine to phenylalanine inclusive. Only the CDR3 part of the read is kept: 48 bases, read in frame from the first base.